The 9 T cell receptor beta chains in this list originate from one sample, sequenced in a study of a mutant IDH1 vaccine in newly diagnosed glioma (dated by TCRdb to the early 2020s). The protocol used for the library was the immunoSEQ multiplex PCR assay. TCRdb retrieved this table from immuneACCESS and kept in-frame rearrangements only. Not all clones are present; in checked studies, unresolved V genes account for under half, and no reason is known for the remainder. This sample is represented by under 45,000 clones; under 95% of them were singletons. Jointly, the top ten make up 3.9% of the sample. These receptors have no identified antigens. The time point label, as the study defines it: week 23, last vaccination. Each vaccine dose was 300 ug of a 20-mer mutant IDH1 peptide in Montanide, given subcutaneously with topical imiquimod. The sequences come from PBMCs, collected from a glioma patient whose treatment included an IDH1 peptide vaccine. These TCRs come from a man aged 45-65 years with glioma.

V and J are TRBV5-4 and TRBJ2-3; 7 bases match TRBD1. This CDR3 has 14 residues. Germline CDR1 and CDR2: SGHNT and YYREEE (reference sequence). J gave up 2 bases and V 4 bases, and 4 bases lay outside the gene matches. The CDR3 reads CASSPDRSTDTQYF. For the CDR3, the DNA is TGTGCCAGCAGCCCGGACAGGTCCACAGATACGCAGTATTTT.

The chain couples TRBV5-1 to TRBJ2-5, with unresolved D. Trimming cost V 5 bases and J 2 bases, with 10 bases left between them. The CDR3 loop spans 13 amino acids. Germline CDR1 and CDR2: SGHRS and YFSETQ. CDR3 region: CASRTPPQETQYF. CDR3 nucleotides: TGCGCCAGCAGAACCCCGCCTCAAGAGACCCAGTACTTC. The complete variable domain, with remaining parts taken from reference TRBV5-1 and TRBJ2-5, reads KAGVTQTPRYLIKTRGQQVTLSCSPISGHRSVSWYQQTPGQGLQFLFEYFSETQRNKGNFPGRFSGRQFSNSRSEMNVSTLELGDSALYLCASRTPPQETQYFGPGTRLLVL.

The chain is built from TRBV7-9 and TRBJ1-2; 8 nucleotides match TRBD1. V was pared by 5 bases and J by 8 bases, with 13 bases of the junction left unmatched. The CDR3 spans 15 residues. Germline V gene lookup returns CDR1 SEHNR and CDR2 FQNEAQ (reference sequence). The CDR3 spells CASSPVLDRGEGYTF. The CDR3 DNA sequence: TGTGCCAGCAGCCCAGTTCTTGACAGGGGCGAAGGCTACACCTTC.

The CDR3: CASRSVTARDEQYF. CDR3 nucleotide sequence: TGTGCCAGCAGGTCGGTGACAGCCCGTGACGAGCAGTACTTC. This rearrangement joins TRBV6-1 to TRBJ2-7, with D possibly matching TRBD1 (5 bases). Germline loops: CDR1 MNHNS, CDR2 SASEGT. This CDR3 comprises 14 residues. Between the trimmed V and J ends, which lost 6 bases and 5 bases, there was a span of 17 bases.

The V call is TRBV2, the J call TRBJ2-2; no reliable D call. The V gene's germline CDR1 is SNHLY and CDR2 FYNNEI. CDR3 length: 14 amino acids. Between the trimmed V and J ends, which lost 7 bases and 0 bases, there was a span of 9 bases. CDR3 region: CASMRTANTGELFF. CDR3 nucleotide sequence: TGTGCCAGCATGCGGACGGCGAACACCGGGGAGCTGTTTTTT.

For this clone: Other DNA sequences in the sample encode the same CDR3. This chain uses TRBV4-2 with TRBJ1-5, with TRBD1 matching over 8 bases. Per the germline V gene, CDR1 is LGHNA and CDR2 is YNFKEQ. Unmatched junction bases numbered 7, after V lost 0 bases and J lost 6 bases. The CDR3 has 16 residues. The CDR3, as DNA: TGTGCCAGCAGCCAAGAAATGGACAGGGAGGGTCAGCCCCAGCATTTT. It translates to CASSQEMDREGQPQHF.

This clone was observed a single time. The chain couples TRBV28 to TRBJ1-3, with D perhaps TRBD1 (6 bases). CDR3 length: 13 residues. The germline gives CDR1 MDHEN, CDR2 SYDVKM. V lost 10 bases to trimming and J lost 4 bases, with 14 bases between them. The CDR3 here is CATHGGAGNTIYF. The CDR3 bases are TGTGCCACCCACGGGGGGGCCGGAAACACCATATATTTT.

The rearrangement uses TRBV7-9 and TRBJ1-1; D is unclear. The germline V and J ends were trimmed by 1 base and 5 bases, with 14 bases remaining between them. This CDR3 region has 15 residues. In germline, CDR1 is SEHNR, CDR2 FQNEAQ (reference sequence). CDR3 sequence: CASSLEQPGVTEAFF. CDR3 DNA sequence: TGTGCCAGCAGCTTAGAACAGCCCGGTGTAACTGAAGCTTTCTTT. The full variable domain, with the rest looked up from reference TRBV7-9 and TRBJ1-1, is DTGVSQNPRHKITKRGQNVTFRCDPISEHNRLYWYRQTLGQGPEFLTYFQNEAQLEKSRLLSDRFSAERPKGSFSTLEIQRTEQGDSAMYLCASSLEQPGVTEAFFGQGTRLTVV.

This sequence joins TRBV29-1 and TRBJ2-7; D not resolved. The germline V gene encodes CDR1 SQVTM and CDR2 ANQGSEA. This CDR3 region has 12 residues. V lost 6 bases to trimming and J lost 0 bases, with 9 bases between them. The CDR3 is CSVVLGSYEQYF. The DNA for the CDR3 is TGCAGCGTCGTACTGGGCTCCTACGAGCAGTACTTC.